These 15 T cell receptor beta chains were sequenced from one sample in a study of T cells after yellow fever vaccination. TCRdb re-called the 5' RACE reads through MiXCR, storing one row per CDR3 protein. Here the sample spans 450,000 to 550,000 distinct CDR3 sequences, roughly 19% being singletons. The sample in question was PBMCs, obtained 15 days after the yellow fever booster vaccination. Receptors were obtained from a man aged 30-40 years who received the YFV17D yellow fever vaccine.

The chain is built from TRBV2 and TRBJ2-1, with TRBD2 identical over 7 bases. The CDR3 has 15 amino acids. V lost 4 bases and J lost 5; bases outside the gene matches: 8. Germline CDR1 SNHLY, CDR2 FYNNEI. CDR3 bases: TGTGCCAGCAGTGTGGAGGCTAGCGGCCACAATGAGCAGTTCTTC. Translation gives CASSVEASGHNEQFF.

V is TRBV5-1 and J is TRBJ1-3; D perhaps matches TRBD1 (6 bases). This CDR3 comprises 17 residues. Looked up from germline, CDR1 is SGHRS and CDR2 is YFSETQ. V lost 0 bases and J 0 bases, leaving 13 bases between the germline ends. Here the CDR3 reads CASSLGTEGPSGNTIYF. Written as DNA, the CDR3 is TGCGCCAGCAGCTTGGGGACAGAGGGACCCTCTGGAAACACCATATATTTT.

V usage is TRBV20-1 and J usage is TRBJ2-1; 9 nucleotides align to TRBD2. Germline lookup yields CDR1 DFQATT and CDR2 SNEGSKA (reference sequence). The CDR3 extends over 14 amino acids. The V and J ends lost 5 bases and 7 bases, in that order; junction bases with no gene match: 9. CDR3 sequence (DNA): TGCAGTGCTGATAGCGGGAGAGCTGGGAATGAGCAGTTCTTC. It is translated as CSADSGRAGNEQFF.

The chain couples TRBV7-2 to TRBJ2-1; D is unclear. The CDR3 covers 13 residues. Germline loops: CDR1 SGHTA, CDR2 FQGNSA. Trimming removed 2 bases at V and 2 bases at J, with 4 bases between. The CDR3 loop reads CASSLSPYNEQFF. CDR3 DNA: TGTGCCAGCAGCTTAAGTCCCTACAATGAGCAGTTCTTC.

The CDR3 bases are TGTGCCAGCAGCTTCGCTAGCGGCCATTCCTACGAGCAGTACTTC. Translated: CASSFASGHSYEQYF. This chain connects TRBV5-5 to TRBJ2-7, with TRBD2 matching over 7 bases. This CDR3 comprises 15 residues. The germline V gene has CDR1 SGHKS and CDR2 YYEKEE (reference sequence). Trimming took 2 bases from V and 1 from J; bases not matched to a gene: 6.

The J gene is TRBJ2-1, the V gene TRBV5-4; no clear D. Germline lookup yields CDR1 SGHNT and CDR2 YYREEE (reference sequence). Trimming stripped 3 bases from V and 11 bases from J, with 3 bases between. The CDR3 is made up of 9 amino acids. In nucleotides, the CDR3 is TGTGCCAGCAGCTATAAGCAGTTCTTC. As protein: CASSYKQFF.

On this clonotype itself: The conserved phenylalanine or tryptophan normally closing the CDR3 is absent here, so this likely arose from a read error. The CDR3 is CASSYEAGQSSYEQYL. The CDR3 DNA reads TGTGCCAGCAGTTACGAGGCCGGACAGAGCTCCTACGAGCAGTACTTG. V usage is TRBV6-2 or TRBV6-3 and J usage is TRBJ2-7; tentative D call: TRBD1 (6 bases). V dropped 2 bases and J dropped 0 bases, with 14 bases sitting between them. The CDR3 extends over 16 amino acids. Germline CDR1 is MNHEY and CDR2 is SVGEGT.

This chain joins TRBV25-1 and TRBJ1-6; D is unclear. Germline lookup yields CDR1 MGHDK and CDR2 SYGVNS. The germline V and J ends were trimmed by 6 bases and 9 bases, with 12 bases remaining between them. The CDR3 is 13 residues long. The CDR3 bases are TGTGCCAGCAGAGAGTCATTGGGTTCACCCCTCCACTTT. It yields the protein CASRESLGSPLHF.

In its sample, this clonotype was seen a few times. The genes are TRBV7-9 and TRBJ1-2; 10 bases line up with TRBD1. The V and J ends lost 3 bases and 6 bases, in that order; junction bases with no gene match: 7. Germline CDR1 reads SEHNR; CDR2 reads FQNEAQ (reference sequence). The CDR3 extends over 15 amino acids. CDR3 region: CASSFGQGVENGYTF. CDR3 coding DNA: TGTGCCAGCAGCTTTGGACAGGGGGTGGAGAATGGCTACACCTTC.

About this clonotype itself: A much larger clone is a single base away; this may be a read error. The chain couples TRBV7-6 to TRBJ2-3; D assignment may be TRBD1 or TRBD2 (5 bases each). This CDR3 has 16 amino acids. CDR1 and CDR2 from the germline V gene are SGHVS and FNYEAQ. The chain's CDR3 is CASSRRDRESTNTQYF. Written as DNA, the CDR3 is TGTGCCAGCAGTCGCCGGGACCGAGAAAGCACAAATACGCAGTATTTT.

The genes are TRBV20-1 and TRBJ2-1; the D gene is possibly TRBD2 (6 bases). CDR3 length: 15 residues. The germline CDR1 and CDR2 sequences are DFQATT and SNEGSKA (reference sequence). Trimming left V 3 bases short and J 3 bases short, with 15 bases between. The CDR3 region has the DNA TGCAGTGCTAGCCGTGGGGGGTCGCTCTACAATGAGCAGTTCTTC. Its translation is CSASRGGSLYNEQFF.

V is TRBV5-1 and J is TRBJ2-3, with 8 bases matching TRBD2. The germline V gene encodes CDR1 SGHRS and CDR2 YFSETQ. CDR3 length equals 16 residues. With V trimmed by 4 bases and J by 5 bases, 12 bases remained unmatched. CDR3 in DNA: TGCGCCAGCAGCAGAACGGGACTAGATACAGGAGATACGCAGTATTTT. It codes for CASSRTGLDTGDTQYF. The full variable domain, rest sourced from reference TRBV5-1 and TRBJ2-3, is KAGVTQTPRYLIKTRGQQVTLSCSPISGHRSVSWYQQTPGQGLQFLFEYFSETQRNKGNFPGRFSGRQFSNSRSEMNVSTLELGDSALYLCASSRTGLDTGDTQYFGPGTRLTVL.

This chain uses TRBV5-6 with TRBJ1-6; D is ambiguous. CDR3 size: 15 residues. Germline assignment: CDR1 SGHDT and CDR2 YYEEEE. Trimming shortened V by 2 bases and J by 7 bases, and 13 bases separated the two germline ends. CDR3 nucleotide sequence: TGTGCCAGCAGCTTCGGAACAGAACCCAATTCACCCCTCCACTTT. It translates to CASSFGTEPNSPLHF.

This rearrangement joins TRBV12-3 or TRBV12-4 to TRBJ1-2; D gene unclear. This CDR3 is built from 12 residues. Trimming shortened V by 6 bases and J by 4 bases, and 9 bases separated the two germline ends. The CDR3 DNA reads as TGTGCCAGCAGGGGCAGGAGCTATGGCTACACCTTC. This gives the protein CASRGRSYGYTF.

The chain has TRBV29-1 and TRBJ2-7; D ambiguous. The V gene's germline CDR1 is SQVTM and CDR2 ANQGSEA. The CDR3 spans 12 residues. Trimming removed 7 bases from V and 0 bases from J, with 10 bases in between. The CDR3 DNA reads as TGCAGCGCCAAGGGAAGCTCCTACGAGCAGTACTTC. This translates into CSAKGSSYEQYF.